A few counts support the clone carrying this T cell receptor beta chain. The antigen is not known. The sample belongs to a study of T cells in Graves' hyperthyroidism and ophthalmopathy. Study as a whole: Peripheral blood specimens were obtained at initial diagnosis, prior to any treatment.

RNA transcripts gave rise to amplified TCR beta CDR3 regions. The HTBI primer set served for first-round RT-PCR of the TCR CDR3. TCRdb recomputed calls from the multiplex PCR reads with MiXCR, one row per CDR3 protein. This sample has around 570,000 distinct CDR3 sequences, with about 20% found just once. Study conclusions and caveats: Ophthalmopathy was predicted by the model a median of roughly 6.6 months ahead of onset.

Germline V gene lookup returns CDR1 MNHNS and CDR2 SASEGT. V was clipped by 7 bases and J by 3 bases, with 6 bases between them. The CDR3 has 11 amino acids. The specimen sequenced was blood. The TCR sequence derives from a man in his forties with Graves' ophthalmopathy. J is TRBJ1-1 and V is TRBV6-1; no firm D call. The CDR3 region is CASKLDTEAFF. The CDR3, as DNA: TGTGCCAGCAAACTGGACACTGAAGCTTTCTTT.